Sequencing of this T cell receptor (beta chain) was carried out in a study of shared clonotypes between healthy human individuals. Study information: Donors, aged 18 to 49, were a couple of women and three men.

Investigators spread the genomic DNA of each subset evenly over several immunoSEQ plates. TCRdb's table, derived via immunoSEQ multiplex PCR, lists solely in-frame clones and lacks some. The repertoire holds around 200,000 clones, with 60% to 75% as singletons. The germline V gene has CDR1 SGHRS and CDR2 YFSETQ. The CDR3 spans 14 residues. V lost 2 bases, J lost 6 bases, and 13 bases lay in between. This TCR was recovered from a man aged 25-40 years in good health. This chain links TRBV5-1 with TRBJ2-3, with D perhaps TRBD2 (5 bases). Specimen: memory CD4+ T cells sorted from blood. The subset here: CD45RA-negative fraction. The CDR3 DNA reads as TGCGCCAGCAGCTTAGGACGGCGCGGGGATACGCAGTATTTT. This sequence encodes CASSLGRRGDTQYF.